This TCR beta chain was captured by sequencing in a study of cytomegalovirus exposure and HLA in healthy donors (dated by TCRdb to about 2017). Study-wide context: An earlier analysis of approximately 600 of the donors reported 250 to 350 Gb of sequence data and around 120 million unique TCR beta sequences from 150 million to 200 million T cells. An early release covering more than 500 HLA-typed donors comprised 250 to 350 gigabases of sequencing data and tens of millions of unique TCR sequences. Of the 350 to 400 genotyped donors, approximately 83% fell in the genetic ancestry cluster associated with self-reported Caucasian donors. The study aimed to test whether signatures of past pathogen exposure could be identified by cataloging public T cell receptors. Using immunosequencing, the study profiled T cell repertoires from 640 or so subjects and related those repertoires to cytomegalovirus serostatus. Along with the approximately 700-subject first cohort, a separate validation cohort of over a hundred different subjects was used. The study combined high-throughput TCR immunosequencing, statistical association of individual TCRs with disease status, and machine learning to predict cytomegalovirus infection status. A later analysis re-examined previously published TCR beta repertoires from about 700 donors and added high-resolution HLA genotyping to investigate patterns of TCR occurrence. Rather than drawing on any new phenotypic data, the later analysis identified candidate immune exposures from TCR beta sequences and the way those sequences occurred across donors. An earlier analysis of some 500 of the donors used high-throughput TCR beta sequencing to judge whether each TCR beta V gene segment behaved as functional or pseudogenic. Alongside the repertoire data, information on donor age, sex, ethnicity and CMV serostatus was compiled. In a later genetic analysis, genome-wide SNP genotypes for about 55% of the 666 donors were used, and that subset was treated as a discovery cohort. All discovery cohort repertoires had been generated using a single sequencing platform. HLA typing included class I and class II loci at four-digit resolution. Typing coverage varied by locus: 629-630 donors for A, B, C, DRB1 and DQB1; approximately 500 for DQA1; about 600 for DPA1; about 450 for DPB1. Four to six DR-DQ haplotypes were handled as single units for association and clustering because linkage in the cohort was strong. Among about 360 genotyped donors of the cohort, an average of around 240,000 unique TCR beta nucleotide sequences were sequenced per donor, around 20% of them non-productive.

Of note for this clone: It has no known antigen specificity. Base qualities are missing; no much larger clone stands one base away.

Libraries were prepared through the immunoSEQ multiplex PCR assay. For the multiplex PCR, a mixture combining 60 forward primers for TCR Vbeta segments and 13 reverse primers for TCR Jbeta segments was used. A multiplex PCR assay on genomic DNA amplified the CDR3 region of rearranged TCR beta genes. The amplified TCR beta libraries were sequenced on the Illumina HiSeq System as 87-base-pair reads. The authors processed their data as follows. In a later analysis, about 80 million unique TCR beta chains were counted across the 650 to 700 repertoires, and approximately 11 million of these chains were shared by at least two donors. Raw reads were error-corrected and collapsed into unique sequences with a nearest-neighbor algorithm that merged closely related sequences to remove PCR and sequencing errors. CDR3 sequences were aligned to IMGT reference sequences to assign V, D and J gene segments. For a sequence to be retained, a match of at least six nucleotides to both a V gene segment and a J gene segment was required. Rearrangements were classified as productive when the CDR3 lacked stop codons and remained in frame with V and J, and all other rearrangements were classified as non-productive. Following IMGT convention, CDR3 was defined as the stretch from the second conserved V-encoded cysteine up to the conserved J-encoded phenylalanine. Sequences without an unambiguous match to a single V gene segment were excluded from the earlier analysis of 450 to 750 of the donors. An earlier analysis of some 610 of the donors called V segments functional above 56.7% productive rearrangements and segregating when the between-donor standard deviation exceeded 5%. A statistical classification framework was built for diagnosing cytomegalovirus status from the catalog of TCR beta chain sequences. In a later analysis, V and J genes were assigned by comparing TCR nucleotide sequences against IMGT/GENE-DB human TR gene sequences. A later analysis assigned CDR3 sequences and most-parsimonious VDJ recombination scenarios with the TCRdist pipeline. In a later analysis, each TCR beta chain was defined by its CDR3 amino acid sequence together with its V-gene family, and reads lacking a unique V-gene family were excluded. To address suspected cross-contamination and a sequencing artifact, a later analysis removed over 500 highly shared, low-generation-probability nucleotide sequences. In a later analysis, a clonal expansion index was calculated for each public chain from normalized within-repertoire ranks of inferred template counts. Generation probabilities in a later analysis came from a VDJ recombination model fitted to out-of-frame rearrangements, and those results were checked against IGoR. In a later analysis, TCR-TCR, TCR-HLA and TCR-CMV co-occurrence was scored with hypergeometric tests, and a repertoire-size bias correction was applied to TCR pairs. To estimate false discovery rates, a later analysis permuted the HLA or CMV assignments 20 times. In a later analysis, co-occurring TCRs were grouped with DBSCAN, and TCRdist sequence similarity was added when clustering was performed within HLA-allele-positive subsets. Repertoires with fewer than 30,000 or more than 120,000 public chains were left out of co-occurrence clustering, as were a handful of repertoires with anomalous nucleotide sharing. Drawn from immuneACCESS, this table holds only the in-frame rearrangements with V and J called that TCRdb kept. Clones are partly lost; checked studies trace under half to an unresolved V gene and leave the rest unexplained. Clone size and V and J calls were adopted from that table, with D and trimming inferred from the DNA. The sample includes about 60,000 clones, with 65% to 80% observed a single time. Approximately 2.4% of the sample is taken by the ten largest.

Reading the germline V gene gives CDR1 SGDLS and CDR2 YYNGEE. From the cysteine through the phenylalanine, the CDR3 covers 12 amino acids. Just the 36-base CDR3 DNA is kept, in frame starting at base 1. The trim is 3 bases for V and 4 bases for J, with a gap of 4 bases between the germline ends. Overall study outcomes, separate from this receptor: Because the 87-base-pair reads could not distinguish some IMGT-functional V segments, including TRBV6-2 and TRBV6-3, those segments were excluded. The study gave a list of 150 to 200 TCR beta chains associated with cytomegalovirus. Because HLA typing was missing for some donors at each locus, association tests included only the typed subset. In a later genetic analysis, fewer N-insertions in productive TCRs were reported among donors in an Asian-associated ancestry cluster than the roughly 700-donor mean. In a later analysis, most CMV-associated TCR beta chains were found to appear HLA-restricted, with HLA associations seemingly driven largely by CMV exposure. In an earlier analysis of a few hundred of the donors, most TCR beta V segments were observed in productive rearrangements about 87% or about 30% of the time, broadly matching IMGT annotations. A later analysis found that TCR association rates varied across HLA loci, with DRB1 alleles showing the most associated TCRs and HLA-C alleles the fewest. A group of highly shared sequence variants was considered likely to be a technical artifact of the sequencing pipeline. In this cohort, only TCR beta chains were sequenced, and detectable features were limited by the absence of alpha or paired-chain data. Most TCR sequences were seen in very few donors, while some public TCRs were found in many individuals. A further reported finding was that TCR beta sequences accurately predicted the HLA-A and HLA-B alleles for most subjects in the first cohort. Cytomegalovirus status was reported to be diagnosed by the classifier with high specificity and sensitivity in both the original and validation cohorts. Several of the top co-occurrence clusters appeared to be linked to parvovirus B19, influenza, CMV and Epstein-Barr virus, according to a later analysis. Because counts were too low, about 17 rarely observed V segments, including chromosome 9 orphons, were excluded from the earlier analysis of under 650 of the donors. Assigning TCR associations to individual alleles was difficult when HLA alleles, especially DR and DQ, strongly co-occurred. In vitro tests confirmed that three of the cytomegalovirus-associated TCR beta chains recognize cytomegalovirus antigens. Presence/absence analyses assumed roughly uniform sequencing depth across donors, an assumption that may not hold. For the cohort, immune exposure information was limited to CMV serostatus. Linkage disequilibrium might explain the correlated functional status among segregating V segments, but an unknown experimental factor could not be excluded. At a false discovery rate of 0.05, a later analysis linked 16,951 TCR beta sequences to specific HLA alleles. In a later analysis, HLA-associated TCR beta chains showed more clonal expansion and lower generation probabilities than non-associated chains that were equally common. The authors suggested that the approach could potentially be extended to other disease states and immunological phenotypes. V-gene and J-gene trimming of TCR beta chains was associated with a missense DCLRE1C variant in a later genetic analysis, and the association was replicated in an independent cohort.

The cohort comprised more than 550 healthy bone marrow donors. At the time of sampling, all cohort members were nominally healthy, though unrecorded immune exposures were likely present. The donor tested CMV seronegative and was one of the 352 seronegative cohort members. A peripheral blood sample was provided by each donor, and peripheral blood mononuclear cells were used for TCR beta sequencing. Genomic DNA extraction from the blood cell samples was performed with the Qiagen DNeasy Blood Extraction Kit. This clonotype was obtained from a female donor in good health and CMV-seronegative. Sequencing was performed on PBMCs. The V gene is TRBV9 and the J gene is TRBJ2-2; the D gene is unclear. The CDR3: CASSAVTGELFF. In nucleotides, the sequence is TGTGCCAGCAGCGCTGTCACCGGGGAGCTGTTTTTT. Reference TRBV9 and TRBJ2-2 genes cover what lies past the CDR3, so the full variable domain is DSGVTQTPKHLITATGQRVTLRCSPRSGDLSVYWYQQSLDQGLQFLIQYYNGEERAKGNILERFSAQQFPDLHSELNLSSLELGDSALYFCASSAVTGELFFGEGSRLTVL.